What follows describes a single TCR beta chain. This sample stems from a study of blood T cell repertoires in COVID-19. Overall study context: Researchers got acute and convalescent COVID-19 samples from the United States, Italy and Spain. In each case, the material was cDNA or gDNA derived from T cells, B-cell-depleted T cells, or PBMCs.

There are 11 residues in the CDR3. V was clipped by 5 bases and J by 12 bases; unmatched bases: 4. Germline loops: CDR1 ENHRY, CDR2 SYGVKD. Sequencing used immunoSEQ multiplex PCR; TCRdb keeps in-frame clones, though not all of them. The data contain about 130,000 clones, roughly 89% of them singletons. The clonotype was recovered from a man aged 50-60 years who had recovered from COVID-19. The rearrangement links TRBV10-3 to TRBJ1-1; TRBD1 aligns across 9 bases. The sample taken for sequencing was PBMCs or T cells enriched from blood (not recorded which). The CDR3: CAISPGTGSFF. CDR3 in DNA: TGTGCCATCAGTCCCGGGACAGGGTCTTTCTTT.